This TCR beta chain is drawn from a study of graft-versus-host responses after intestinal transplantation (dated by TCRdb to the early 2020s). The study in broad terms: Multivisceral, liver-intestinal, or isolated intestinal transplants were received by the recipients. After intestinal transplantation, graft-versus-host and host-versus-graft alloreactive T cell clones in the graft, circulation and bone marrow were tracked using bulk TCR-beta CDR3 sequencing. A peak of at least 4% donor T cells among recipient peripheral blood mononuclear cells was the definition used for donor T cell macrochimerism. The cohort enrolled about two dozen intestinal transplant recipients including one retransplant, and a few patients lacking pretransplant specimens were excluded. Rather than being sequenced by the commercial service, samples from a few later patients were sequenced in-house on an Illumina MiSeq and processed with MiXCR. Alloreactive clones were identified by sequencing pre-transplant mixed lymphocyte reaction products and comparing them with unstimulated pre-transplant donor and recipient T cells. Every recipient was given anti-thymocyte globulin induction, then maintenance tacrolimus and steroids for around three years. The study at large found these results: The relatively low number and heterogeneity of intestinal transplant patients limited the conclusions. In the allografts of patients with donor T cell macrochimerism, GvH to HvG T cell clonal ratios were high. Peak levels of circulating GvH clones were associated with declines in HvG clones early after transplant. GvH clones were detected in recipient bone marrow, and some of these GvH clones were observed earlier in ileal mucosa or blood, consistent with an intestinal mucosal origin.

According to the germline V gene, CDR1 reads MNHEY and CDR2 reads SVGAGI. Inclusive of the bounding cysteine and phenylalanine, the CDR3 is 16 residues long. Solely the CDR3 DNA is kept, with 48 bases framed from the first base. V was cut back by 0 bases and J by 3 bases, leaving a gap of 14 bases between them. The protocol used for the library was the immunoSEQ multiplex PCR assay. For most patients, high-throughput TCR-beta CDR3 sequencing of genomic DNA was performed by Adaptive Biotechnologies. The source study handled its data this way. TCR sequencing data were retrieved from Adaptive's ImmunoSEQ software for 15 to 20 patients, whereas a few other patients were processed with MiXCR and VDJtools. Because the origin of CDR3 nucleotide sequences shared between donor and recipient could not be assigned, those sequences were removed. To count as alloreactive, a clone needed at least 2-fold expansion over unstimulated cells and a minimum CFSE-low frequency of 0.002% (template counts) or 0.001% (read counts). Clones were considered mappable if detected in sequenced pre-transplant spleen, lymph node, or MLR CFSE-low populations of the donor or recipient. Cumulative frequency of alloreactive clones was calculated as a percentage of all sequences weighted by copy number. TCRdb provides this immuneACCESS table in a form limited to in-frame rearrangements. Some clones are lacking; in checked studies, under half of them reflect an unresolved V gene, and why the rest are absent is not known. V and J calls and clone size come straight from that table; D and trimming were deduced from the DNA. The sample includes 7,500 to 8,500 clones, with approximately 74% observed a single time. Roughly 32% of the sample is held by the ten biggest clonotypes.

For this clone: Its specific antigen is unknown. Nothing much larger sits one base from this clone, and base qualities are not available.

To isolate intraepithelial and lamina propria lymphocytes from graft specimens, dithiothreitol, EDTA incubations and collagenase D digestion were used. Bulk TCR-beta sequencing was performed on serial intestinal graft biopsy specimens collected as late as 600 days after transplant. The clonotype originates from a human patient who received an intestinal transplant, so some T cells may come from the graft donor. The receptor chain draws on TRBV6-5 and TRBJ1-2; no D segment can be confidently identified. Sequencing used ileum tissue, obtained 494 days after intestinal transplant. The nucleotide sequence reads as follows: TGTGCCAGCAGTTACTCCGGACGCCTCGGCGACTATGGCTACACCTTC. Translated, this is CASSYSGRLGDYGYTF.